This T cell receptor beta chain was captured in a study of blood T cells in healthy people across ages (dated by TCRdb to between 2014 and 2017). Background for the entire study: In model experiments, template switching captured about one uniquely barcoded TCR beta cDNA molecule for every two T cells. Using deep sequencing normalized with unique cDNA molecular identifiers, the study measured how TCR beta repertoire diversity changes with age. The donors were split into four age groups: young (average about 16 years), middle-aged (39), aged (approximately 59) and long-lived (over 75). To avoid experimental bias, donors of different ages were distributed randomly across sequencing lanes. Using the same blood draw, the study looked at two additional independent replicas of 1 million unique cDNA reads for two donors, one aged 18 to 30 and the other aged 80 or older. Beyond this particular receptor, the publication reports: Compared with the aged group, the long-lived group had more naive CD4+ T cells, fewer expanded clones and increased TCR diversity, suggesting age selection. As age increased, observed TCR beta diversity per million T cells dropped in a roughly linear way, and a significant reduction was already evident by age around 41. Estimates of total diversity from one million sequenced T cells were regarded as lower bounds and underestimates. Because donor CMV infection status was unknown, age-related changes in expanded clonotypes were potentially confounded. Observed TCR beta diversity correlated strongly with the percentage of naive T cells measured by flow cytometry. Since profiling was done on bulk unsorted PBMCs, naive and antigen-experienced compartments could not be conclusively compared.

The library came from 5' RACE. Instrument used: Illumina HiSeq 2500. A second PCR of roughly 6 to 11 cycles was run with a J-beta primer mix and a sample-barcoded 5' primer. Each TCR beta cDNA molecule received a unique molecular identifier from a template-switch 5' adaptor carrying 12 random nucleotides. At least 2.5 million CDR3-containing paired-end reads were obtained from each sample. All of the RNA was converted into first-strand cDNA using the Mint cDNA synthesis kit, with a TRBC-specific oligonucleotide serving as the primer. All cDNA was treated with uracil-DNA glycosylase and then went through a first 18-cycle PCR with the universal primers M1SS and BC2_uni_R. In the authors' own workflow: For normalization, 1 million high-quality reads were randomly selected from each sample, with every read carrying a distinct molecular identifier. Instead of being binned into consensus sequences, reads with shared molecular identifiers were discarded. MiTCR, run with a Q25 quality threshold and the strictest error-elimination algorithm, handled CDR3 identification, clonotype clustering and error correction. A nonparametric unseen species model using Euler transformation provided a lower-bound estimate of total TCR beta diversity. TCRdb reran the public reads through fastp at Q25 and MiXCR, keeping productive beta chains. A single entry per CDR3 protein holds the most common genes and DNA from its merged rows. The V and J calls, along with clone size, are taken from TCRdb and not from the paper's own processing. This sample holds around 1,600,000 distinct CDR3 sequences; roughly two fifths were observed only once. The top ten clones comprise approximately 4.1% of the sample.

The donors were roughly 39 Caucasian individuals from Russia, aged 6 to 90 years, who were systemically healthy. Around 9.9 milliliters of peripheral blood were collected from each donor into EDTA-treated Vacutainer tubes. PBMCs were isolated by Ficoll-Paque density-gradient centrifugation, with at least 6.5 million obtained per sample. Trizol reagent was used to extract total RNA from PBMCs, with at least 6 micrograms per sample. Naive CD45RAhigh/CD27high T cell percentages were measured by flow cytometry on a PBMC aliquot from every donor. Trimming removed 4 bases from V and 3 bases from J; the gene matches leave 14 bases unexplained. The CDR3 spans 17 residues, from the cysteine through the phenylalanine. Only the CDR3 region is kept as DNA, spanning 51 bases read in frame from base 1. As encoded in the germline V gene, CDR1 is SQVTM while CDR2 is ANQGSEA. Comments on this clonotype: Its antigen remains unidentified. Base-call qualities are not available, and no considerably larger clone is one nucleotide away.

The chain couples TRBV29-1 to TRBJ2-3; 9 bases in between match TRBD2. Sequencing was performed on blood. The sequence was collected from a woman younger than 35 in good health. The CDR3 sequence is CSVGPSGKGQGTDTQYF. The DNA reads as follows: TGCAGCGTTGGACCTAGCGGGAAGGGCCAAGGTACAGATACGCAGTATTTT.